This T cell receptor (beta chain) originates from a study of EBV T-cell therapy then PD-1 blockade in nasopharyngeal carcinoma. Here immunoSEQ multiplex PCR was the method, and the copy in TCRdb shows in-frame clones only, minus some. Here the sample spans around 23,000 clones, 84% being singletons. This sample's treatment: AdE1-LMPpoly-expanded autologous EBV-specific T-cell therapy followed by anti-PD-1 nivolumab. In germline, CDR1 is MNHEY, CDR2 SVGEGT. This CDR3 is built from 17 residues. Germline trimming cut 2 bases from V and 4 bases from J; bases unmatched to any gene: 11. In the case of this clone: Antigen: not known.

V is TRBV6-2 or TRBV6-3 and J is TRBJ1-5; 7 positions agree with TRBD1. The receptor was isolated from a man between 40 and 49 years old with nasopharyngeal carcinoma. This specimen was CD8+ T cells from blood, taken between days 50 and 65 from a patient whose treatment included autologous EBV-specific T cells and nivolumab. The CDR3 nucleotides read TGTGCCAGCAGTTACCACTACCCGACAGGGATAAATCAGCCCCAGCATTTT. It translates to CASSYHYPTGINQPQHF.